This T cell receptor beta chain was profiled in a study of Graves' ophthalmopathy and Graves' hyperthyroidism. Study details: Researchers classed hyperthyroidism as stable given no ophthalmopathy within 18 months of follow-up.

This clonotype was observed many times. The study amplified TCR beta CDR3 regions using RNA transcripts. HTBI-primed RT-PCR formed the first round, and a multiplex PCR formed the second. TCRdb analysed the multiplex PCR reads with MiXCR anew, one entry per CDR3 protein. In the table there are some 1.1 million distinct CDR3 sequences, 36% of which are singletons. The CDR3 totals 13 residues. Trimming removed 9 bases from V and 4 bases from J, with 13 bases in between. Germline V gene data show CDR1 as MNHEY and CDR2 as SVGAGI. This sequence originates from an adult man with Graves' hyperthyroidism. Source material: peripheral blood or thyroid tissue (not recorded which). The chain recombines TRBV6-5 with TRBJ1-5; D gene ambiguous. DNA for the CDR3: TGTGCCAGTAGACGGACGGGGAATCAGCCCCAGCATTTT. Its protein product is CASRRTGNQPQHF.